The next 17 T cell receptor beta chains were all read from a single sample in a study of blood T cells in healthy people across ages. For the second PCR, which ran for about 6 to 11 cycles, a sample-barcoded 5' primer and a J-beta primer mix were used. TCRdb used MiXCR to reprocess the 5' RACE reads, holding one entry per CDR3 protein. The table includes over 950,000 distinct CDR3 sequences, 51% detected once. Source material: blood. The receptors were sampled from a woman between 55 and 75 years old in good health.

V and J are TRBV5-6 and TRBJ2-2; TRBD1 matches at 7 bases. The CDR3 is 13 residues long. The germline V gene has CDR1 SGHDT and CDR2 YYEEEE. After removal of 6 bases from V and 4 bases from J, the junction contained 3 bases not matched to a gene. The CDR3 protein is CASKQGRTGELFF. CDR3 in DNA: TGTGCCAGCAAACAGGGGCGCACCGGGGAGCTGTTTTTT.

Of note for this clonotype: Relative to the germline gene, one junction end is altered; a read error may explain this. The V gene is TRBV5-1, the J gene TRBJ1-5, with D hard to call. Germline V gene data show CDR1 as SGHRS and CDR2 as YFSETQ. This CDR3 spans 14 amino acids. The CDR3, as DNA: TGCGCCAGCACGAAGGCCCGGAGCAATCAGCCCCGGCATTTT. It is translated as CASTKARSNQPRHF.

The rearrangement joins TRBV12-3 or TRBV12-4 to TRBJ2-3, with 7 positions matching TRBD1. This CDR3 is 13 amino acids long. V lost 5 bases, J lost 4 bases, and 3 bases stayed unmatched. CDR3 residues: CASSRGTADTQYF. The DNA of the CDR3 is TGTGCCAGCAGTCGAGGGACAGCAGATACGCAGTATTTT.

V and J are TRBV29-1 and TRBJ1-2; no clear D gene. The CDR3 is 14 amino acids. V lost 0 bases, J lost 5 bases, and 13 bases lay in between. Germline loops: CDR1 SQVTM, CDR2 ANQGSEA. Here the CDR3 DNA reads TGCAGCGTTGAAGATAGGGCTACCTGGTATGGCTACACCTTC. It yields the protein CSVEDRATWYGYTF. Using reference TRBV29-1 and TRBJ1-2 for the parts outside the CDR3, the full variable domain is SAVISQKPSRDICQRGTSLTIQCQVDSQVTMMFWYRQQPGQSLTLIATANQGSEATYESGFVIDKFPISRPNLTFSTLTVSNMSPEDSSIYLCSVEDRATWYGYTFGSGTRLTVV.

This clonotype was found once. The J gene is TRBJ2-2, the V gene TRBV4-3; 8 positions match TRBD2. The CDR3 consists of 16 residues. Losses at the gene ends were 1 base for V and 5 bases for J; bases not matched to a gene: 6. Germline V gene lookup returns CDR1 LGHNA and CDR2 YSLEER. DNA of the CDR3: TGCGCCAGCAGCCAAGTGCCCGGGAGGGCGACCGGGGAGCTGTTTTTT. Its translation is CASSQVPGRATGELFF.

The rearrangement joins TRBV4-1 to TRBJ2-7; no firm D call. Germline-derived CDR1 and CDR2 are MGHRA and YSYEKL. The V end lost 1 base, the J end lost 0 bases, and 16 bases lay between the germline ends. This CDR3 has 17 residues. CDR3 nucleotides: TGCGCCAGCAGCCAAGTTTCTGGGCCCAGGAGCTCCTACGAGCAGTACTTC. It encodes CASSQVSGPRSSYEQYF.

The chain employs TRBV29-1 and TRBJ2-5; weak D call: TRBD2 (6 bases). The V gene lost 5 bases and the J gene lost 2 bases, with 9 bases spanning the gap. CDR1 SQVTM and CDR2 ANQGSEA come from the germline V gene. This CDR3 region has 12 residues. The CDR3 sequence is CSVRGNQETQYF. The CDR3 DNA reads TGCAGCGTTCGCGGGAATCAAGAGACCCAGTACTTC.

This clonotype was observed a handful of times. J is TRBJ2-7 and V is TRBV28; a possible D gene is TRBD1 (5 bases). From germline, CDR1 is MDHEN and CDR2 SYDVKM. V gave up 8 bases and J gave up 2 bases, with 22 bases separating them. The length of the CDR3 is 16 residues. The CDR3 DNA reads as TGTGCCAGCCTTAGGGGCGGCGGACACGGACCCTACGAGCAGTACTTC. It codes for CASLRGGGHGPYEQYF.

The rearrangement joins TRBV20-1 to TRBJ2-5, with 10 bases matching TRBD1. The J call may not be correct, given that the DNA end is closer to TRBJ2-7. CDR3 size: 16 residues. CDR1 and CDR2 from the germline V gene are DFQATT and SNEGSKA (reference sequence). The CDR3 DNA reads as TGCAGTGCTAAGGGACCGGTTGGGACAGGGGCGAACGAGCAGTACTTC. Translation gives CSAKGPVGTGANEQYF.

The chain combines TRBV21-1 with TRBJ1-5; the D call of TRBD1 is as the table states it, not checked on the DNA. TRBV21-1 corresponds to a pseudogene. This CDR3 region has 14 residues. The CDR3 loop reads CANLRDRVNQPQHF. The CDR3 coding sequence is TGTGCCAACCTACGGGACAGGGTTAATCAGCCCCAGCATTTT.

The chain uses TRBV29-1 and TRBJ2-3; 9 nucleotides align to TRBD2. The V gene end was trimmed by 7 bases and the J gene end by 2 bases; junction bases not matched to a gene: 7. This CDR3 has 14 amino acids. From germline, CDR1 is SQVTM and CDR2 ANQGSEA. The CDR3 here is CSGTPSGVTDTQYF. In DNA, the CDR3 is TGCAGCGGGACCCCTAGCGGGGTCACAGATACGCAGTATTTT.

This clonotype was counted between two and nine times. The rearrangement uses TRBV28 and TRBJ2-7, with D tentatively TRBD1 (5 bases). The ends were cut back, 3 bases at V and 4 bases at J, with 16 bases in the middle. CDR1 MDHEN and CDR2 SYDVKM come from the germline V gene. The CDR3 is 15 amino acids. The CDR3 DNA reads as TGTGCCAGCAGTTTTTTTAGACAGACCGCTTACGAGCAGTACTTC. Translated: CASSFFRQTAYEQYF.

This clonotype has ten or more counts. The V call is TRBV4-1, the J call TRBJ2-3; D is perhaps TRBD2 (6 bases). This CDR3 has 13 amino acids. V dropped 4 bases and J dropped 14 bases, with 19 bases sitting between them. Germline values: CDR1 MGHRA, CDR2 YSYEKL. CDR3 sequence reads: CASSLASGWGRYF. As DNA, the CDR3 is TGCGCCAGCAGCCTAGCAAGCGGGTGGGGACGGTATTTT.

This clonotype was seen once. V gene TRBV20-1 combines with J gene TRBJ1-2; TRBD1 might be the D (6 bases). Trimming took 7 bases from V and 5 from J, leaving 17 bases between them. This CDR3 has 13 amino acids. CDR1 is DFQATT, CDR2 SNEGSKA, per germline (reference sequence). The CDR3 loop is CSGGGAAGYGYTF. In DNA, the CDR3 is TGCAGTGGCGGGGGGGCAGCGGGTTATGGCTACACCTTC.

The genes are TRBV11-2 and TRBJ1-1; 9 bases fit TRBD1. CDR3 size: 15 residues. The germline V gene has CDR1 SGHAT and CDR2 FQNNGV. V was pared by 1 base and J by 5 bases, with 5 bases of the junction left unmatched. CDR3 sequence reads: CASSLGGQGRTEAFF. The CDR3 DNA sequence: TGTGCCAGCAGCTTAGGAGGACAGGGGAGGACTGAAGCTTTCTTT.

V gene TRBV7-2 combines with J gene TRBJ2-1; D is ambiguous. Trimming removed 5 bases at V and 10 bases at J, with 12 bases between. This CDR3 has 12 amino acids. In germline, CDR1 is SGHTA, CDR2 FQGNSA. The CDR3 region is CASSPNYEEQFF. The CDR3 bases are TGTGCCAGCAGCCCCAATTATGAGGAGCAGTTCTTC.

This clonotype was counted only a few times. The rearrangement links TRBV7-2 to TRBJ2-3; no firm D call. Germline V gene sequence: CDR1 SGHTA, CDR2 FQGNSA. The V end lost 2 bases, the J end lost 6 bases, and 12 bases lay between the germline ends. This CDR3 has 14 amino acids. CDR3: CASSLRFGKDTQYF. The CDR3 DNA sequence: TGTGCCAGCAGCTTACGGTTCGGTAAGGATACGCAGTATTTT.